This T cell receptor beta chain originates from a study of T cell changes during pregnancy in multiple sclerosis. Trimming took off 4 bases at V and 0 bases at J, with 6 bases between the two ends. This CDR3 is built from 13 residues. Germline CDR1 reads SEHNR; CDR2 reads FQNEAQ (reference sequence). TCRdb's table, derived via immunoSEQ multiplex PCR, lists solely in-frame clones and lacks some. The sample has tens of thousands of clones, over 75% seen once; the top ten hold roughly 2%. This sequence joins TRBV7-9 and TRBJ1-1; D remains unclear. The receptor's source is a female donor in good health, enrolled as a control in a pregnancy study. The sequencing here drew on peripheral blood, taken in the first trimester of pregnancy. CDR3 coding DNA: TGTGCCAGCAGCTCTATTCTGAACACTGAAGCTTTCTTT. It yields the protein CASSSILNTEAFF. The variable domain in full, completed from reference TRBV7-9 and TRBJ1-1, reads DTGVSQNPRHKITKRGQNVTFRCDPISEHNRLYWYRQTLGQGPEFLTYFQNEAQLEKSRLLSDRFSAERPKGSFSTLEIQRTEQGDSAMYLCASSSILNTEAFFGQGTRLTVV.